Shown below are 22 T cell receptor beta chains from a single sample sequenced in a study of blood T cell repertoires in COVID-19 (TCRdb year 2020). The library was made by the immunoSEQ multiplex PCR assay. This is the immuneACCESS table as TCRdb keeps it, with only in-frame sequences that have V and J called. A part of the clones is gone; compared with another copy, unresolved V genes explain less than half, and the rest is unexplained. The sample contains approximately 99,000 clones, just over 85% of them found a single time. Over 2% of the sample is in the top ten clones. Sample: peripheral blood. These receptors were collected from a human donor in a cohort sampled during active COVID-19.

The chain joins TRBV4-2 to TRBJ2-1, with TRBD2 matching over 9 bases. The CDR3 length is 17 residues. Unmatched junction bases numbered 6, after V lost 0 bases and J lost 3 bases. Per the germline V gene, CDR1 is LGHNA and CDR2 is YNFKEQ. The CDR3 DNA reads TGTGCCAGCAGCCAAGATGAGACTAGCGGCTTCTACAATGAGCAGTTCTTC. Amino acids: CASSQDETSGFYNEQFF.

The V and J genes are TRBV18 and TRBJ2-7; D is possibly TRBD1 (6 bases). The CDR3 is made up of 16 amino acids. V was pared by 2 bases and J by 2 bases, with 16 bases between. The germline CDR1 and CDR2 sequences are KGHSH and LQKENI. The CDR3, as DNA: TGTGCCAGCTCACCAGCGGGCGCAGGGGTCACCTACGAGCAGTACTTC. Translated, it gives CASSPAGAGVTYEQYF.

The rearrangement uses TRBV5-5 and TRBJ2-1; D possibly corresponds to TRBD1 (6 bases). CDR3 length: 17 amino acids. V dropped 4 bases and J dropped 4 bases, with 21 bases sitting between them. From germline, CDR1 is SGHKS and CDR2 YYEKEE (reference sequence). CDR3 residues: CASSPRTVRNLYNEQFF. The CDR3 DNA reads as TGTGCCAGCAGCCCCAGGACAGTTCGTAATCTTTACAATGAGCAGTTCTTC.

This clone has more than one count but fewer than ten. The chain joins TRBV2 to TRBJ1-4; 8 positions agree with TRBD1. The CDR3 contains 14 residues. Germline lookup yields CDR1 SNHLY and CDR2 FYNNEI. After removal of 10 bases from V and 8 bases from J, the junction contained 12 bases not matched to a gene. This chain's CDR3 is CANGQGTGSEKLFF. CDR3 nucleotides: TGTGCCAACGGACAGGGAACAGGAAGCGAAAAACTGTTTTTT.

This sequence joins TRBV19 and TRBJ2-3; TRBD2 agrees at 7 bases. V was clipped by 3 bases and J by 0 bases; unmatched bases: 9. The CDR3 runs 17 residues. The germline gives CDR1 LNHDA, CDR2 SQIVND (reference sequence). The CDR3 DNA sequence: TGTGCCAGTAGTATCTCGAGTAGCGGGCCCAGCACAGATACGCAGTATTTT. This codes for CASSISSSGPSTDTQYF.

The rearrangement joins TRBV5-1 to TRBJ2-1; TRBD2 aligns across 10 bases. Germline CDR1 reads SGHRS; CDR2 reads YFSETQ. J gave up 5 bases and V 0 bases, and 2 bases lay outside the gene matches. The CDR3 covers 15 residues. In nucleotides, the CDR3 is TGCGCCAGCAGCTTGGGTCTAGCGGGAGACAATGAGCAGTTCTTC. Amino acid sequence: CASSLGLAGDNEQFF.

This rearrangement joins TRBV27 to TRBJ2-1, with 7 bases identical to TRBD2. The CDR3 is 12 amino acids. Trimming took 2 bases from V and 15 from J; bases not matched to a gene: 7. The V gene's germline CDR1 is MNHEY and CDR2 SMNVEV (reference sequence). This CDR3 is CASSLVGTTLFF. CDR3 sequence (DNA): TGTGCCAGCAGTTTAGTCGGGACTACACTGTTCTTC.

The V gene is TRBV2, the J gene TRBJ1-2, with D possibly TRBD1 on 6 matching bases. The V and J ends lost 3 bases and 5 bases respectively, with 10 bases between them. Per germline, CDR1 SNHLY and CDR2 FYNNEI. This CDR3 region has 13 residues. The CDR3 bases are TGTGCCAGCAGTGACAGGGGCCAGTATGGCTACACCTTC. Amino acids: CASSDRGQYGYTF.

CDR3 loop: CASRTGGVTEAFF. CDR3 nucleotide sequence: TGTGCCAGTAGGACAGGGGGGGTAACTGAAGCTTTCTTT. The genes are TRBV19 and TRBJ1-1; 9 bases map to TRBD1. V gave up 6 bases and J gave up 5 bases; unmatched junction bases: 4. CDR1 LNHDA and CDR2 SQIVND come from the germline V gene (reference sequence). The CDR3 extends over 13 amino acids.

V is TRBV7-8 and J is TRBJ1-4; TRBD1 aligns across 7 bases. Germline V gives CDR1 SGHVS, CDR2 FQNEAQ. V trimming: 7 bases; J trimming: 6 bases; junction bases outside the gene matches: 17. The CDR3 runs to 17 residues. The CDR3 DNA is TGTGCCAGCACGATCGACAGGGAAAATATTTTGGATGAAAAACTGTTTTTT. This translates into CASTIDRENILDEKLFF. The full variable domain, its missing parts supplied by reference TRBV7-8 and TRBJ1-4, is GAGVSQSPRYKVAKRGQDVALRCDPISGHVSLFWYQQALGQGPEFLTYFQNEAQLDKSGLPSDRFFAERPEGSVSTLKIQRTQQEDSAVYLCASTIDRENILDEKLFFGSGTQLSVL.

The V call is TRBV27, the J call TRBJ2-3, with a tentative D call TRBD1 (6 bases). V lost 6 bases and J 1 base, leaving 11 bases between the germline ends. The CDR3 has 14 residues. Germline loops: CDR1 MNHEY, CDR2 SMNVEV (reference sequence). The CDR3 sequence: CASSQGYGTDTQYF. In nucleotides, the CDR3 is TGTGCCAGCAGCCAGGGGTATGGCACAGATACGCAGTATTTT.

This clone was counted ten times or more. J is TRBJ1-5 and V is TRBV5-5; 11 bases are a match to TRBD1. CDR1 is SGHKS, CDR2 YYEKEE, per germline (reference sequence). Unmatched junction bases numbered 6, after V lost 4 bases and J lost 6 bases. CDR3 size: 15 residues. CDR3 in DNA: TGTGCCAGCAGCCGGGACAGGGGGAAGGGTCAGCCCCAGCATTTT. This sequence encodes CASSRDRGKGQPQHF. Combining the CDR3 with reference TRBV5-5 and TRBJ1-5 gives the whole variable domain DAGVTQSPTHLIKTRGQQVTLRCSPISGHKSVSWYQQVLGQGPQFIFQYYEKEERGRGNFPDRFSARQFPNYSSELNVNALLLGDSALYLCASSRDRGKGQPQHFGDGTRLSIL.

The rearrangement joins TRBV9 to TRBJ1-6; D is perhaps TRBD1 (5 bases). Germline V lookup: CDR1 SGDLS, CDR2 YYNGEE. V lost 4 bases to trimming and J lost 4 bases, with 21 bases between them. This CDR3 comprises 18 residues. The CDR3 sequence is CASSTTPDTRRYNSPLHF. CDR3 in DNA: TGTGCCAGCAGCACCACCCCGGACACAAGGCGGTATAATTCACCCCTCCACTTT.

The rearrangement links TRBV19 to TRBJ2-1; the D gene is possibly TRBD1 (6 bases). CDR1 LNHDA and CDR2 SQIVND come from the germline V gene (reference sequence). The CDR3 is made up of 15 amino acids. V shed 5 bases and J shed 6 bases, with 17 bases lying between them. The CDR3 region has the DNA TGTGCCAGTAGTGTGACAGGAGCCTTCAGCAATGAGCAGTTCTTC. It is translated as CASSVTGAFSNEQFF.

This clone appeared a single time. V and J are TRBV4-2 and TRBJ2-3; 9 bases fit TRBD2. Looked up from germline, CDR1 is LGHNA and CDR2 is YNFKEQ. This CDR3 is built from 18 residues. The J segment lost 6 bases and the V segment lost 3 bases, leaving 16 bases of the junction unmatched. CDR3 coding DNA: TGTGCCAGCAGCCAGACACCGGGACTAGCTTCCGGCGGGGATACGCAGTATTTT. This codes for CASSQTPGLASGGDTQYF.

The V gene is TRBV11-2, the J gene TRBJ2-6, with a weak D call TRBD2 (6 bases). Germline V gene sequence: CDR1 SGHAT, CDR2 FQNNGV. The CDR3 has 17 residues. V was clipped by 3 bases and J by 4 bases, with 16 bases between them. The CDR3 reads CASSFLSGTPGANVLTF. The CDR3 nucleotides are TGTGCCAGCAGCTTCCTATCCGGGACTCCAGGGGCCAACGTCCTGACTTTC.

The chain combines TRBV29-1 with TRBJ2-3; 9 nucleotides line up with TRBD1. This CDR3 spans 15 amino acids. V gave up 7 bases and J gave up 6 bases; unmatched junction bases: 14. CDR1 SQVTM and CDR2 ANQGSEA come from the germline V gene. CDR3 loop: CSGSRDRVISDTQYF. CDR3 DNA: TGCAGCGGATCCCGGGACAGGGTGATCTCGGATACGCAGTATTTT.

This chain joins TRBV10-3 and TRBJ2-7, with 10 positions matching TRBD2. Germline-derived CDR1 and CDR2 are ENHRY and SYGVKD. After removal of 5 bases from V and 5 bases from J, the junction contained 3 bases not matched to a gene. The CDR3 sequence is 13 residues long. CDR3 region: CAISLAGVDEQYF. The CDR3 DNA is TGTGCCATCAGTCTAGCGGGAGTCGACGAGCAGTACTTC.

The gene calls are TRBV27 and TRBJ1-1; D remains unclear. The germline V gene encodes CDR1 MNHEY and CDR2 SMNVEV (reference sequence). The CDR3 totals 16 residues. V dropped 1 base and J dropped 2 bases, with 14 bases sitting between them. CDR3 DNA: TGTGCCAGCAGTTTATATAGGCCGGGATACAACACTGAAGCTTTCTTT. Its translation: CASSLYRPGYNTEAFF.

The chain uses TRBV4-1 and TRBJ2-1; D unresolved. The CDR3 is 15 amino acids. The ends were cut back, 0 bases at V and 9 bases at J, with 15 bases in the middle. The germline CDR1 and CDR2 sequences are MGHRA and YSYEKL. The CDR3 DNA follows: TGCGCCAGCAGCCAAGAAACGTACCGAGGCAGTGAGCAGTTCTTC. Amino acids: CASSQETYRGSEQFF.

This chain joins TRBV5-1 and TRBJ2-7; D is undetermined. The germline V gene has CDR1 SGHRS and CDR2 YFSETQ. This CDR3 has 13 amino acids. Between the trimmed V and J ends, which lost 0 bases and 3 bases, there was a span of 7 bases. CDR3 in DNA: TGCGCCAGCAGCTTGGACAGAGACTACGAGCAGTACTTC. Amino acid sequence: CASSLDRDYEQYF.

The CDR3 spells CASSPDRATEAFF. CDR3 coding DNA: TGTGCCAGCAGCCCCGACAGGGCGACTGAAGCTTTCTTT. The chain employs TRBV28 and TRBJ1-1; TRBD1 aligns across 7 bases. In germline, CDR1 is MDHEN, CDR2 SYDVKM. Germline trimming cut 6 bases from V and 5 bases from J; bases unmatched to any gene: 6. The CDR3 covers 13 residues.